The 26 T cell receptor beta chains in this list originate from one sample, sequenced in a study of T cell responses to AZD1222 COVID-19 vaccine (dated by TCRdb to the early 2020s). What this sample's time point label stands for: baseline before first vaccination. Libraries were built with the immunoSEQ multiplex PCR assay. In TCRdb, the immuneACCESS table is reduced to in-frame sequences with V and J assigned. These tables do not hold every clone; where another copy was compared, an unresolved V gene accounts for under half, and the others remain unexplained. This sample gives 85,000 to 120,000 clones in total; around 86% of them show up just once. Clones ranked in the top ten supply 4% to 6% of the sample. This sample comprised peripheral blood, obtained on day 0 of AZD1222 vaccination. These receptors were taken from an adult in good health.

The V and J genes are TRBV19 and TRBJ1-3; 10 nucleotides line up with TRBD1. After removal of 3 bases from V and 0 bases from J, the junction contained 8 bases not matched to a gene. The germline CDR1 and CDR2 sequences are LNHDA and SQIVND (reference sequence). The CDR3 sequence is 18 residues long. CDR3 bases: TGTGCCAGTAGTATTCGAGGGACAGGGGCGAGCTCTGGAAACACCATATATTTT. It specifies CASSIRGTGASSGNTIYF.

This rearrangement joins TRBV5-4 to TRBJ1-2; unclear D gene. This CDR3 comprises 14 residues. V shed 0 bases and J shed 7 bases, with 13 bases lying between them. Germline V gives CDR1 SGHNT, CDR2 YYREEE (reference sequence). The CDR3 region has the DNA TGTGCCAGCAGCTTGGCGACTGATAGATTTGGCTACACCTTC. It specifies CASSLATDRFGYTF.

J is TRBJ1-3 and V is TRBV6-5, with no clear D. In germline, CDR1 is MNHEY, CDR2 SVGAGI. Trimming stripped 4 bases from V and 1 base from J, with 11 bases between. The CDR3 sequence is 15 residues long. CDR3 coding DNA: TGTGCCAGCAGTTTGACTCGTCTGTCTGGAAACACCATATATTTT. Translating it yields CASSLTRLSGNTIYF.

The genes are TRBV19 and TRBJ1-5; 7 bases agree with TRBD1. The CDR3 runs to 13 residues. CDR1 and CDR2 (germline): LNHDA, SQIVND (reference sequence). V was clipped by 6 bases and J by 7 bases; unmatched bases: 6. The chain's CDR3 is CASSDRQGQPQHF. For the CDR3, the DNA is TGTGCCAGTAGCGATCGACAGGGCCAGCCCCAGCATTTT.

This clone was found once. The rearrangement uses TRBV28 and TRBJ1-5; 7 bases match TRBD1. V lost 4 bases, J lost 7 bases, and 10 bases stayed unmatched. The germline CDR1 and CDR2 sequences are MDHEN and SYDVKM. The CDR3 contains 15 residues. CDR3 sequence reads: CASSSSQGKVQPQHF. In DNA form, the CDR3 reads TGTGCCAGCAGTTCCTCACAGGGGAAGGTACAGCCCCAGCATTTT.

The J gene is TRBJ1-5, the V gene TRBV19; 7 nucleotides match TRBD1. The CDR3 length is 16 residues. Germline trimming cut 3 bases from V and 6 bases from J; bases unmatched to any gene: 11. CDR1 and CDR2 (germline): LNHDA, SQIVND (reference sequence). CDR3 DNA: TGTGCCAGTAGTATCCTGCCGACAGGGAATCGTCAGCCCCAGCATTTT. This translates into CASSILPTGNRQPQHF.

J is TRBJ1-6 and V is TRBV28, with 7 bases identical to TRBD1. Unmatched junction bases numbered 10, after V lost 9 bases and J lost 8 bases. The CDR3 runs 14 residues. CDR1 and CDR2 from the germline V gene are MDHEN and SYDVKM. Here the CDR3 DNA reads TGTGCCAGTAAATCGGGCAGGGGGGATTCACCCCTCCACTTT. It encodes CASKSGRGDSPLHF.

This chain connects TRBV20-1 to TRBJ2-7; D may be TRBD1 or TRBD2 (5 bases each). This CDR3 is 14 amino acids long. Per germline, CDR1 DFQATT and CDR2 SNEGSKA (reference sequence). V lost 5 bases, J lost 2 bases, and 16 bases lay in between. The CDR3 is CSARVRDHTYEQYF. The CDR3 region has the DNA TGCAGTGCTCGTGTCCGGGACCACACCTACGAGCAGTACTTC.

The gene calls are TRBV10-3 and TRBJ2-7; possibly TRBD1 for D (6 bases). The CDR3 covers 15 residues. In germline, CDR1 is ENHRY, CDR2 SYGVKD. The ends were cut back, 2 bases at V and 2 bases at J, with 13 bases in the middle. The CDR3 sequence: CAISERTVQPYEQYF. The CDR3 region has the DNA TGTGCCATCAGTGAGAGGACAGTCCAGCCCTACGAGCAGTACTTC.

The chain is built from TRBV7-9 and TRBJ2-2; the match to TRBD2 covers 8 bases. The CDR3 has 15 residues. The trim removed 4 bases at V and 6 bases at J, leaving 7 bases unmatched. The V gene's germline CDR1 is SEHNR and CDR2 FQNEAQ (reference sequence). Here the CDR3 DNA reads TGTGCCAGCAGCTACAGCGGGAGCCGGGCCGGGGAGCTGTTTTTT. This sequence encodes CASSYSGSRAGELFF.

J is TRBJ1-1 and V is TRBV18; perhaps TRBD1 as D (5 bases). Germline-derived CDR1 and CDR2 are KGHSH and LQKENI. Deletions cut 6 bases from V and 4 bases from J, with 9 bases between. The CDR3 length is 12 residues. CDR3 in amino acids: CASSFGGTEAFF. DNA of the CDR3: TGTGCCAGCTCGTTCGGGGGCACTGAAGCTTTCTTT.

The sample holds a few counts of this clone. The chain is built from TRBV19 and TRBJ2-2; D remains ambiguous. This CDR3 region has 15 residues. In germline, CDR1 is LNHDA, CDR2 SQIVND (reference sequence). Trimming pared 7 bases from V and 6 bases from J, leaving 18 bases between. The CDR3, as DNA: TGTGCCAGTAACCCCTCCCTCGCCCCCCCCGGGGAGCTGTTTTTT. Translation: CASNPSLAPPGELFF. The full variable domain, completed using reference TRBV19 and TRBJ2-2, is DGGITQSPKYLFRKEGQNVTLSCEQNLNHDAMYWYRQDPGQGLRLIYYSQIVNDFQKGDIAEGYSVSREKKESFPLTVTSAQKNPTAFYLCASNPSLAPPGELFFGEGSRLTVL.

This clone has only one observation. The chain uses TRBV2 and TRBJ2-3; 9 bases agree with TRBD1. With V trimmed by 7 bases and J by 5 bases, 7 bases remained unmatched. There are 14 residues in the CDR3. Germline lookup yields CDR1 SNHLY and CDR2 FYNNEI. CDR3 coding DNA: TGTGCCAGCATACGGGGACAGGGAGAAGATACGCAGTATTTT. This sequence encodes CASIRGQGEDTQYF.

This clone was seen a handful of times. J is TRBJ2-1 and V is TRBV7-8, with 8 bases aligning to TRBD1. This CDR3 region has 14 residues. Trimming cost V 5 bases and J 6 bases; bases outside gene matches: 6. Germline CDR1 and CDR2: SGHVS and FQNEAQ. CDR3 loop: CASSMDRVGNEQFF. The DNA of the CDR3 is TGTGCCAGCAGCATGGACAGGGTGGGCAATGAGCAGTTCTTC. Together with reference TRBV7-8 and TRBJ2-1, the CDR3 gives the full variable domain: GAGVSQSPRYKVAKRGQDVALRCDPISGHVSLFWYQQALGQGPEFLTYFQNEAQLDKSGLPSDRFFAERPEGSVSTLKIQRTQQEDSAVYLCASSMDRVGNEQFFGPGTRLTVL.

The chain couples TRBV28 to TRBJ1-3; 7 nucleotides line up with TRBD1. Germline V CDR1 and CDR2: MDHEN, SYDVKM. The CDR3 totals 15 residues. V lost 6 bases, J lost 8 bases, and 13 bases stayed unmatched. The CDR3 is CASSLPGQGVHTIYF. As DNA, the CDR3 is TGTGCCAGCAGCCTCCCTGGGCAGGGGGTTCACACCATATATTTT.

The chain joins TRBV2 to TRBJ1-1; weak D call: TRBD1 (6 bases). With 7 bases removed from V and 3 bases from J, the gap between germline ends came to 12 bases. This CDR3 is built from 13 residues. Germline CDR1 reads SNHLY; CDR2 reads FYNNEI. CDR3 in DNA: TGTGCCAGCATGGCCAGGGGATACACTGAAGCTTTCTTT. Translating gives CASMARGYTEAFF.

There are a few counts of this clone. The chain has TRBV27 and TRBJ1-5; the D is unclear. CDR1 is MNHEY, CDR2 SMNVEV, per germline (reference sequence). The CDR3 spans 13 residues. V was trimmed by 4 bases and J by 3 bases, leaving 7 bases between them. The CDR3 nucleotides are TGTGCCAGCAGTTGGGCAGACAATCAGCCCCAGCATTTT. As protein: CASSWADNQPQHF.

The table lists this clone with a count of one. The CDR3 spells CASSYSGGTGANVLTF. Here the CDR3 DNA reads TGTGCCAGCAGTTACTCTGGGGGTACTGGGGCCAACGTCCTGACTTTC. The chain has TRBV6-5 and TRBJ2-6, with D perhaps assigned TRBD1 or TRBD2 (5 bases each). This CDR3 is built from 16 residues. V was pared by 0 bases and J by 2 bases, with 8 bases between. Germline loops: CDR1 MNHEY, CDR2 SVGAGI.

The chain is built from TRBV15 and TRBJ2-7; weak D call: TRBD1 (5 bases). The CDR3 contains 17 residues. Germline CDR1 is LNHNV and CDR2 is YYDKDF (reference sequence). V lost 1 base and J 2 bases, leaving 18 bases between the germline ends. The CDR3 DNA is TGTGCCACCAGCAGAGCCTTCCGACAGCAGATCCCCTACGAGCAGTACTTC. Its protein product is CATSRAFRQQIPYEQYF.

The chain employs TRBV5-1 and TRBJ1-1; D ambiguous. This CDR3 region has 14 residues. Germline V gene data show CDR1 as SGHRS and CDR2 as YFSETQ. With 5 bases removed from V and 4 bases from J, the gap between germline ends came to 15 bases. CDR3 sequence (DNA): TGCGCCAGCAGAAGCGTGACGGGCAGCACTGAAGCTTTCTTT. This codes for CASRSVTGSTEAFF.

V is TRBV6-1 and J is TRBJ2-7; possible D gene TRBD2, 7 bases. Germline-derived CDR1 and CDR2 are MNHNS and SASEGT. Trimming took 2 bases from V and 7 from J, leaving 15 bases between them. The CDR3 is made up of 14 amino acids. In DNA, the CDR3 is TGTGCCAGCAGTGAACGGATAGGGGGGGGAGAGCAGTACTTC. Translation gives CASSERIGGGEQYF.

V and J are TRBV7-3 and TRBJ2-3, with 9 bases fitting TRBD2. The germline gives CDR1 SGHTA, CDR2 FQGTGA. J gave up 9 bases and V 2 bases, and 6 bases lay outside the gene matches. The CDR3 consists of 14 residues. The CDR3 sequence: CASSLAPGTSTQYF. The DNA for the CDR3 is TGTGCCAGCAGCTTAGCTCCCGGGACTAGCACGCAGTATTTT.

This sequence joins TRBV28 and TRBJ2-1; 8 bases are a match to TRBD1. CDR1 is MDHEN and CDR2 is SYDVKM in the germline V gene. J gave up 14 bases and V 6 bases, and 6 bases lay outside the gene matches. The CDR3 is 11 amino acids. CDR3 loop: CASSGDRGEFF. As DNA, the CDR3 is TGTGCCAGCAGCGGAGACAGGGGAGAGTTCTTC. Supplemented by reference TRBV28 and TRBJ2-1, the full variable domain reads DVKVTQSSRYLVKRTGEKVFLECVQDMDHENMFWYRQDPGLGLRLIYFSYDVKMKEKGDIPEGYSVSREKKERFSLILESASTNQTSMYLCASSGDRGEFFGPGTRLTVL.

The chain has TRBV28 and TRBJ2-3; 11 positions agree with TRBD1. Germline V gene lookup returns CDR1 MDHEN and CDR2 SYDVKM. The trim removed 7 bases at V and 3 bases at J, leaving 33 bases unmatched. The CDR3 has 24 amino acids. The CDR3 sequence is CASTLTAGQGARAGGRARTDTQYF. The CDR3 nucleotides are TGTGCCAGCACCCTCACCGCCGGACAGGGGGCGCGTGCGGGCGGGAGGGCCAGGACAGATACGCAGTATTTT. Variable domain in full (rest from reference TRBV28 and TRBJ2-3): DVKVTQSSRYLVKRTGEKVFLECVQDMDHENMFWYRQDPGLGLRLIYFSYDVKMKEKGDIPEGYSVSREKKERFSLILESASTNQTSMYLCASTLTAGQGARAGGRARTDTQYFGPGTRLTVL.

The chain recombines TRBV11-3 with TRBJ2-1; 8 bases fit TRBD1. J was trimmed by 9 bases and V by 5 bases; bases with no gene match: 6. The CDR3 extends over 13 amino acids. The germline gives CDR1 SGHNT, CDR2 YENEEA. The CDR3 is CASSGTGGGEQFF. The CDR3 nucleotides are TGTGCCAGCAGCGGTACAGGGGGAGGTGAGCAGTTCTTC. Supplemented by reference TRBV11-3 and TRBJ2-1, the full variable domain reads EAGVVQSPRYKIIEKKQPVAFWCNPISGHNTLYWYLQNLGQGPELLIRYENEEAVDDSQLPKDRFSAERLKGVDSTLKIQPAELGDSAVYLCASSGTGGGEQFFGPGTRLTVL.

The chain couples TRBV7-8 to TRBJ1-2; D may be TRBD1 (6 bases). This CDR3 is 12 amino acids long. V was clipped by 5 bases and J by 7 bases, with 11 bases between them. Germline lookup yields CDR1 SGHVS and CDR2 FQNEAQ. CDR3 sequence reads: CASSPRTVGYTF. For the CDR3, the DNA is TGTGCCAGCAGCCCGCGGACAGTTGGCTACACCTTC.